This T cell receptor beta chain comes out of a study of CD8+CD57+ T cells in acquired aplastic anemia. Study-wide context: The sorted CD4+ and CD8+ cells yielded an average approximately 3 ug of DNA.

Genomic DNA was employed as the template in profiling TCR beta VDJ and CDR3. TCRdb processed the reads anew with MiXCR; each CDR3 protein has one entry. The profile covers fewer than 250,000 distinct CDR3 sequences, with under 50% appearing a single time and just under 20% taken by the ten largest. Patients sequenced had flow cytometry evidence of CD8+CD57+ cell expansion. The length of the CDR3 is 15 residues. V gave up 3 bases and J gave up 0 bases, with 8 bases separating them. This clonotype was recorded at least ten times. What it binds is not known. Points from the study as a whole: Simpson's diversity of CD8+ cells was not significantly different in patients compared with controls. Around 27 was the count of CD8+ CDR3 sequences that patients shared with controls.

This TCR derives from a human donor with aplastic anemia. The V gene is TRBV12-3 or TRBV12-4, the J gene TRBJ2-2; D may be TRBD1 or TRBD2 (6 bases each). Sequenced material: sorted CD4+, CD8+, or CD8+CD57+ T cells (not recorded which) from PBMCs. The CDR3 nucleotides are TGTGCCAGCAGTTTCGGGGGCCCGAACACCGGGGAGCTGTTTTTT. Translation: CASSFGGPNTGELFF.